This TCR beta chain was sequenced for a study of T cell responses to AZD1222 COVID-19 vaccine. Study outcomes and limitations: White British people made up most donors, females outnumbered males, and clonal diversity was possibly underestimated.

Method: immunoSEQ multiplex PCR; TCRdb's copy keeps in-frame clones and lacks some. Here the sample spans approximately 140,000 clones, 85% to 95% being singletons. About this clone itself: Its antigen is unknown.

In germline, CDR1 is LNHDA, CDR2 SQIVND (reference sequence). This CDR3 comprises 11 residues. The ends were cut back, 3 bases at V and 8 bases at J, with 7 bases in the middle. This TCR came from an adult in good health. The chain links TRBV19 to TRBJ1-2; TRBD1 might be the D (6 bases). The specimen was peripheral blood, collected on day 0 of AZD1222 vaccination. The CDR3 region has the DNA TGTGCCAGTAGTATCAGGGGCGGCTACACCTTC. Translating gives CASSIRGGYTF.